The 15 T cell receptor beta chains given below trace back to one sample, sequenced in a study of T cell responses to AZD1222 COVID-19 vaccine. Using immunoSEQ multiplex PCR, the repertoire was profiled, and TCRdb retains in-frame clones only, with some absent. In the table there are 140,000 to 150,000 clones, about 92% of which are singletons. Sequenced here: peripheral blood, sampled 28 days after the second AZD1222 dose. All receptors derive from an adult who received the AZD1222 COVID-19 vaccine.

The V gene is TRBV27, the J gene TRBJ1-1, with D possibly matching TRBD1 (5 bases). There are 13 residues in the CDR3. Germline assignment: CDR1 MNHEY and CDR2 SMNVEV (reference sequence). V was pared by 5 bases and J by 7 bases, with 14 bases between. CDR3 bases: TGTGCCAGCAGTCGGGGGGGATTTGGTGAAGCTTTCTTT. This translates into CASSRGGFGEAFF.

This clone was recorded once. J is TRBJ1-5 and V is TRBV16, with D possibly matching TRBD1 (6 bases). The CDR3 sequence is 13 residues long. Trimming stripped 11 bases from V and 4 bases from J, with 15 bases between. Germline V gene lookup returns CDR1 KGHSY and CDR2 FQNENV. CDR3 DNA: TGTGCCTCCGGGACACAACAAAATCAGCCCCAGCATTTT. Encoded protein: CASGTQQNQPQHF.

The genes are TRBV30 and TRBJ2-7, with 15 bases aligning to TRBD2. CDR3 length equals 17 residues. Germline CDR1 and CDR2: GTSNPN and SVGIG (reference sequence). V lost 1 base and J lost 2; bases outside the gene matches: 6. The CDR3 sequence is CAWSEGTSGRLPYEQYF. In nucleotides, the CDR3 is TGTGCCTGGAGTGAGGGGACTAGCGGGAGGCTCCCCTACGAGCAGTACTTC.

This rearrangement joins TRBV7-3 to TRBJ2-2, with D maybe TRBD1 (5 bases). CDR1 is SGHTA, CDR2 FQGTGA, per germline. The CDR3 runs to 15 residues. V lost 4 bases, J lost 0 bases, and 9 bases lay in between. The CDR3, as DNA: TGTGCCAGCAGCTCCCAGGGTACGAACACCGGGGAGCTGTTTTTT. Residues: CASSSQGTNTGELFF.

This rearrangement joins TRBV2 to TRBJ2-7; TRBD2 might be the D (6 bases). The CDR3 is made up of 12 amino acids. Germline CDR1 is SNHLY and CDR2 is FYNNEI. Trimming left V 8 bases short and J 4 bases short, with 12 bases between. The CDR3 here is CASGTSPYEQYF. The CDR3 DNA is TGTGCCAGCGGAACTAGCCCGTACGAGCAGTACTTC.

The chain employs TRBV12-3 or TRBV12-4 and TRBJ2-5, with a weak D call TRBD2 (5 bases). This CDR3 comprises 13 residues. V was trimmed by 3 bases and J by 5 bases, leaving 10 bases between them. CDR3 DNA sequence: TGTGCCAGCAGTTTCCTGGGAGAGGAGACCCAGTACTTC. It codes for CASSFLGEETQYF.

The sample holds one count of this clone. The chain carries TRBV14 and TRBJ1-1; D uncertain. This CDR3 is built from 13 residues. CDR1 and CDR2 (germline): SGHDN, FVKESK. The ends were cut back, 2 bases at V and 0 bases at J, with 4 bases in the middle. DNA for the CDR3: TGTGCCAGCAGCCAACAACTGAACACTGAAGCTTTCTTT. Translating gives CASSQQLNTEAFF.

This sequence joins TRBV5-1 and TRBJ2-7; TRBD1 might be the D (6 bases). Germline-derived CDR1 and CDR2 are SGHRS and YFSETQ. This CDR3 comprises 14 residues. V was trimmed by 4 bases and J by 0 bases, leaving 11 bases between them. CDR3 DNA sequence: TGCGCCAGCAGCGGCGGACAGCTCTCCTACGAGCAGTACTTC. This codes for CASSGGQLSYEQYF.

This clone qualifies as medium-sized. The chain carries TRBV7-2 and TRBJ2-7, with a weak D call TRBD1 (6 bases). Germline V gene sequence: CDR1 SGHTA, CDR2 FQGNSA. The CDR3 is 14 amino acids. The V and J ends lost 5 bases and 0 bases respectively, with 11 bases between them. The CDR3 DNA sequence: TGTGCCAGCAGCACTCAGGGGAGCTCCTACGAGCAGTACTTC. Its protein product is CASSTQGSSYEQYF. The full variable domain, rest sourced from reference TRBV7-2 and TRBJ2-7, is GAGVSQSPSNKVTEKGKDVELRCDPISGHTALYWYRQSLGQGLEFLIYFQGNSAPDKSGLPSDRFSAERTGGSVSTLTIQRTQQEDSAVYLCASSTQGSSYEQYFGPGTRLTVT.

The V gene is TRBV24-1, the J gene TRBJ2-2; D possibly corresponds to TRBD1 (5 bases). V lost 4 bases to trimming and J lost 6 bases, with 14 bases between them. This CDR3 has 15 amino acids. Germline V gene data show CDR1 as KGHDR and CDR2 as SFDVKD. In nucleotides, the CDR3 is TGTGCCACCAGTGACCCTCGCAGGGTGGCCGGGGAGCTGTTTTTT. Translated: CATSDPRRVAGELFF.

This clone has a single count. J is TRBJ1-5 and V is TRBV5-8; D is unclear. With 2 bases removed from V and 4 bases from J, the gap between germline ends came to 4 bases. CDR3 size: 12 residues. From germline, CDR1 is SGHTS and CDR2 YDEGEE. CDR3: CASSFGNQPQHF. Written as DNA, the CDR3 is TGTGCCAGCAGCTTCGGGAATCAGCCCCAGCATTTT.

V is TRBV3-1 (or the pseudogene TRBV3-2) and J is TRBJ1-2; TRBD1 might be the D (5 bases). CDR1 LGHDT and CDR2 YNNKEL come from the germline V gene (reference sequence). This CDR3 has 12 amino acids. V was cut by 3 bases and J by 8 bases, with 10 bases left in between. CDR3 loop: CASSHGGDGYTF. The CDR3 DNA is TGTGCCAGCAGCCACGGGGGGGACGGCTACACCTTC.

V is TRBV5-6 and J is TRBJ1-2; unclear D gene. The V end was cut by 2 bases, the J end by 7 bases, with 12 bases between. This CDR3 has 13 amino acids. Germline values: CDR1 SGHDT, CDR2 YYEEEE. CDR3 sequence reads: CASSLIEGSGYTF. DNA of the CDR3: TGTGCCAGCAGCTTAATCGAGGGTTCTGGCTACACCTTC.

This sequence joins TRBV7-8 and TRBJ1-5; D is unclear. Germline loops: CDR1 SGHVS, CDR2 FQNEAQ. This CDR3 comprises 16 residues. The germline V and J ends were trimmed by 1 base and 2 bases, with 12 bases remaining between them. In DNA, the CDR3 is TGTGCCAGCAGCTTAGGTTTGGTGGACGGCAATCAGCCCCAGCATTTT. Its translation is CASSLGLVDGNQPQHF. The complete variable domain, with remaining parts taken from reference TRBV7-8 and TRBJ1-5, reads GAGVSQSPRYKVAKRGQDVALRCDPISGHVSLFWYQQALGQGPEFLTYFQNEAQLDKSGLPSDRFFAERPEGSVSTLKIQRTQQEDSAVYLCASSLGLVDGNQPQHFGDGTRLSIL.

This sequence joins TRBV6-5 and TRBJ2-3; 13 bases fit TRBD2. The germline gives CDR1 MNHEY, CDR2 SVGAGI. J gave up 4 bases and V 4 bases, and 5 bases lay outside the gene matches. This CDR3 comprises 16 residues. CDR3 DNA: TGTGCCAGCAGTTCGGGACTAGCGGGATCGGCAGATACGCAGTATTTT. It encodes CASSSGLAGSADTQYF.